This TCR beta chain is drawn from a study of blood T cell repertoires in COVID-19. This CDR3 is 14 amino acids long. V was clipped by 5 bases and J by 0 bases, with 10 bases between them. Germline V gene data show CDR1 as SGHTA and CDR2 as FQGTGA. Per the original data handling: Amplification of reference gene primers was used by the study to estimate nucleated cell counts. This table comes from immunoSEQ multiplex PCR, and its TCRdb copy is limited to in-frame clones, with some not included. The D gene and trimming were derived from the DNA, and the V and J assignments and clone size from that table. The table has about 49,000 clones, about 88% seen once.

The material sequenced was peripheral blood. The rearrangement uses TRBV7-3 and TRBJ1-2; D not resolved. This TCR was recovered from a man in his forties with active COVID-19. CDR3 in amino acids: CASSLSVANYGYTF. For the CDR3, the DNA is TGTGCCAGCAGCCTGTCCGTAGCTAACTATGGCTACACCTTC.